This T cell receptor beta chain was sequenced during a study of shared clonotypes between healthy human individuals. Study as a whole: Donors were two women and a few men aged 18 to 49. Study-wide results and caveats: Clonotype sharing among the donors was expected to vary with sequencing depth.

The CDR3 has 11 residues. Trimming took 7 bases from V and 2 from J, leaving 4 bases between them. The germline V gene encodes CDR1 SGHDT and CDR2 YYEEEE. A word on this clone: Its antigen is as yet unknown.

Each sample came from a Caucasian adult donor living in Nashville, Tennessee. Only in-frame clones appear in the TCRdb table, and some are missing; sequencing was by immunoSEQ multiplex PCR. In the table there are more than 2,000,000 clones, more than 90% of which are singletons. This clonotype was obtained from a young man in good health. Sequenced input: naive CD4+ T cells sorted from blood. The subset is: CD45RA+ positively selected. This rearrangement joins TRBV5-6 to TRBJ2-1; no clear D. The DNA of the CDR3 is TGTGCCAGCCGAACCTACAATGAGCAGTTCTTC. This gives the protein CASRTYNEQFF.